A selection of T cell receptor beta chains follows, all from one sample in a study of T cells after yellow fever vaccination. TCRdb called the 5' RACE reads again in MiXCR, with one record for every CDR3 protein. The table lists around 500,000 distinct CDR3 sequences, 21% of them singletons, with 16% in the top ten. Sequences were derived from PBMCs, sampled more than 20 days after the first yellow fever vaccination. The receptors originated from a young man who received the YFV17D yellow fever vaccine. Each CDR3 is given without its conserved first and last residue.

V gene	J gene	CDR3 protein
TRBV6-1	TRBJ2-6	AEGGEGANVLT
TRBV6-2/TRBV6-3	TRBJ2-5	ASRLDGETQY
TRBV19	TRBJ1-3	ASTTYSSGNTIY
TRBV6-1	TRBJ1-1	ASRWDRVVTEAF
TRBV5-4	TRBJ2-3	ASSSTSGGALDTQY
TRBV19	TRBJ2-6	ASSRGTTGANVLT
TRBV7-2	TRBJ1-5	ASSFPGATQPQH
TRBV10-3	TRBJ1-5	AIRGQFSNQPQH
TRBV12-3/TRBV12-4	TRBJ2-5	ASSFKMYQETQY
TRBV4-1	TRBJ2-1	ASSQDRQHGNEQF
TRBV30	TRBJ2-1	AWSGEVYNEQF
TRBV7-2	TRBJ1-1	ASSLGTGRVEAF
TRBV3-1	TRBJ2-2	ASSQRRQDKNTGELF
TRBV4-2	TRBJ2-3	ASSHPLGRGNIDTQY
TRBV12-3/TRBV12-4	TRBJ2-3	ASRDNVGKLTDTQY
TRBV3-1	TRBJ2-4	ASRQSGGAGGIQY
TRBV7-2	TRBJ2-1	ASSLAQPRSFNEQF
TRBV27	TRBJ2-1	ASLDRDRGDNEQF
TRBV5-1	TRBJ2-3	ASSGGQGMGDTQY
TRBV24-1	TRBJ2-3	ATGGTGEVDTQY
TRBV6-5	TRBJ2-7	ASSYSGPPYEQY
TRBV19	TRBJ2-2	ASSIVVQPAGELF
TRBV3-1	TRBJ2-1	ASSQGWWGENEQF
TRBV7-2	TRBJ2-3	ASSPGSGGIDTQY
TRBV4-3	TRBJ2-5	ASSQSRVSETQY
TRBV4-1	TRBJ1-6	ASSQDAGRGSPLH
TRBV5-6	TRBJ1-2	ASSLARTAPYGYT
TRBV12-3/TRBV12-4	TRBJ2-7	ASTYRAGGPYEQY
TRBV7-8	TRBJ2-1	ASSLALIAGFSYNEQF
TRBV20-1	TRBJ1-1	SARPASMNTEAF
TRBV7-2	TRBJ2-1	ASRGAIRYNEQF
TRBV20-1	TRBJ1-1	SARQTANTEAF
TRBV6-5	TRBJ1-1	ASSTPLNTEAF
TRBV9	TRBJ2-5	ASSVRGGTQY
TRBV3-1	TRBJ2-1	ASSPSRQAGKF
TRBV7-9	TRBJ2-3	ASRWGSGLAGTDTQY
TRBV28	TRBJ2-1	ASRLLGTGAYNEQF
TRBV7-2	TRBJ1-5	ASGERVHQPQH
TRBV7-9	TRBJ2-1	ASSLVAGLGTYNEQF
TRBV11-2	TRBJ2-1	ASSLDGGTGHNEQF
TRBV7-9	TRBJ2-5	ASSFLGTQETQY
TRBV21-1	TRBJ1-2	ASSSPGQGAVGGYT
TRBV5-1	TRBJ2-6	ASSWDILYSGANVLT
TRBV18	TRBJ2-5	ASSPIRTGTAFGTQY
TRBV4-3	TRBJ2-2	ASSHLAGVGTGELF